A selection of T cell receptor beta chains follows, all from one sample in a study of T cell changes during pregnancy in multiple sclerosis. This table comes from immunoSEQ multiplex PCR, and its TCRdb copy is limited to in-frame clones, with some not included. Of under 100,000 clones in the sample, 91% were seen once. Source: peripheral blood, taken in the first trimester of pregnancy. These TCRs come from a female donor in good health, enrolled as a control in a pregnancy study. Each CDR3 is given with its conserved first and last residue. D genes are given only for firm matches. Size is omitted from some rows. Given values are once, few, many or a class for expanded clones.

D: TRBD1; V: TRBV11-2; size: few; J: TRBJ2-7; DNA: TGTGCCAGCAGCCTCTCGACAGGGCTGGGAACCTACGAGCAGTACTTC; CDR3: CASSLSTGLGTYEQYF
D: -; V: TRBV5-1; size: -; J: TRBJ1-1; DNA: TGCGCCACCAGCGGGTTAGGGAGCACTGAAGCTTTCTTT; CDR3: CATSGLGSTEAFF
D: -; V: TRBV4-3; size: -; J: TRBJ2-1; DNA: TGCGCCAGCAGCCTTCAAGGAGTGGGGCCATTGACACCCTACAATGAGCAGTTCTTC; CDR3: CASSLQGVGPLTPYNEQFF
D: -; V: TRBV7-2; size: -; J: TRBJ1-1; DNA: TGTGCCAGCAGCGCAGACAACTGGAACACTGAAGCTTTCTTT; CDR3: CASSADNWNTEAFF
D: TRBD1; V: TRBV7-2; size: -; J: TRBJ1-3; DNA: TGTGCCAGCAGCTTCTTGCTGACAGGGCTAAACACCATATATTTT; CDR3: CASSFLLTGLNTIYF
D: -; V: TRBV7-2; size: few; J: TRBJ2-3; DNA: TGTGCCAGCAGCCACCTAGCATACCAGTATTTT; CDR3: CASSHLAYQYF
D: -; V: TRBV5-6; size: -; J: TRBJ2-6; DNA: TGTGCCAGCAGGGGGAGGTTTGATGGGGCCAACGTCCTGACTTTC; CDR3: CASRGRFDGANVLTF
D: TRBD1; V: TRBV7-9; size: -; J: TRBJ2-7; DNA: TGTGCCAGCAGATTACAGGGGCCTACCTACGAGCAGTACTTC; CDR3: CASRLQGPTYEQYF
D: -; V: TRBV7-3; size: once; J: TRBJ1-2; DNA: TGTGCCAGCAGCTTATCGGCAGGGGCTGATGGCTACACCTTC; CDR3: CASSLSAGADGYTF
D: TRBD1; V: TRBV6-1; size: -; J: TRBJ1-6; DNA: TGTGCCAGCAGGGGGACAGGGGGCTATAATTCACCCCTCCACTTT; CDR3: CASRGTGGYNSPLHF
D: -; V: TRBV30; size: -; J: TRBJ1-5; DNA: TGTGCCTGGAGTTTTCAGGGTGGCAATCAGCCCCAGCATTTT; CDR3: CAWSFQGGNQPQHF
D: TRBD1; V: TRBV19; size: -; J: TRBJ1-5; DNA: TGTGCCAGTAGTAGGGGGACAGGTGAATGGCCCCAGCATTTT; CDR3: CASSRGTGEWPQHF
D: -; V: TRBV7-9; size: -; J: TRBJ2-7; DNA: TGTGCCAGCAGCTTACTCGAGACAGGTACCTACGAGCAGTACTTC; CDR3: CASSLLETGTYEQYF
D: -; V: TRBV2; size: -; J: TRBJ1-3; DNA: TGTGCCAGCAGTGAGGGACACAACTCTGGAAACACCATATATTTT; CDR3: CASSEGHNSGNTIYF
D: TRBD2; V: TRBV5-4; size: -; J: TRBJ2-5; DNA: TGTGCCAGCAGCGCACGGGGGGGCCTACGGGAGACCCAGTACTTC; CDR3: CASSARGGLRETQYF
D: TRBD1; V: TRBV27; size: -; J: TRBJ1-2; DNA: TGTGCCAGCGGCCCCACAAGGATCGGGACAGGGACCAACTATGGCTACACCTTC; CDR3: CASGPTRIGTGTNYGYTF
D: -; V: TRBV27; size: -; J: TRBJ1-1; DNA: TGTGCCAGCAGAAGAACAGCTCTCGCCACTGAAGCTTTCTTT; CDR3: CASRRTALATEAFF
D: TRBD1; V: TRBV4-2; size: -; J: TRBJ2-2; DNA: TGTGCCAGCAGGGTAGACAGGGCGGTCGGGGAGCTGTTTTTT; CDR3: CASRVDRAVGELFF
D: TRBD1; V: TRBV28; size: -; J: TRBJ1-2; DNA: TGTGCCAGCAGATCCCCAGCAGGGGGCAGCTATGGCTACACCTTC; CDR3: CASRSPAGGSYGYTF
D: TRBD1; V: TRBV2; size: -; J: TRBJ1-5; DNA: TGTGCCAGCAGAGGGACAGCTAGCAATCAGCCCCAGCATTTT; CDR3: CASRGTASNQPQHF
D: -; V: TRBV14; size: -; J: TRBJ2-3; DNA: TGTGCCAGCAGCCGCAGGGTCACAGATACGCAGTATTTT; CDR3: CASSRRVTDTQYF
D: TRBD2; V: TRBV5-1; size: -; J: TRBJ2-3; DNA: TGCGCCAGCAGGAGTGGCGGGAGTAGCACAGATACGCAGTATTTT; CDR3: CASRSGGSSTDTQYF
D: TRBD1; V: TRBV7-2; size: once; J: TRBJ1-1; DNA: TGTGCCAGCAGCTTAACAAAAACCGGGACAGGGAGTCGCACTGAAGCTTTCTTT; CDR3: CASSLTKTGTGSRTEAFF
D: -; V: TRBV6-1; size: -; J: TRBJ1-5; DNA: TGTGCCAGCAGTAATTGGGAGGATCAGCCCCAGCATTTT; CDR3: CASSNWEDQPQHF
D: TRBD1; V: TRBV28; size: -; J: TRBJ1-1; DNA: TGTGCCAGCAGTTCCTCCGGGACAGGGAAGGGCACTGAAGCTTTCTTT; CDR3: CASSSSGTGKGTEAFF
D: -; V: TRBV4-3; size: -; J: TRBJ1-1; DNA: TGCGCCAGCAGCCAAGAGTGGAGGGCAGGTCGGATGAACACTGAAGCTTTCTTT; CDR3: CASSQEWRAGRMNTEAFF
D: TRBD2; V: TRBV7-6; size: -; J: TRBJ2-3; DNA: TGTGCCAGCAGCTTAGTCGGGACAGTAACTAGCGGGGGGCCCTCTAGCACAGATACGCAGTATTTT; CDR3: CASSLVGTVTSGGPSSTDTQYF
D: TRBD1; V: TRBV29-1; size: -; J: TRBJ1-2; DNA: TGCAGCGCTGACAGGGGGTACGGCTACACCTTC; CDR3: CSADRGYGYTF
D: -; V: TRBV7-3; size: -; J: TRBJ1-5; DNA: TGTGCCAGCAGCCCAGGACACAATCAGCCCCAGCATTTT; CDR3: CASSPGHNQPQHF
D: -; V: TRBV4-2; size: -; J: TRBJ2-1; DNA: TGTGCCAGCAGCCAAGTCCTTAGAGGAACGGTCAATGAGCAGTTCTTC; CDR3: CASSQVLRGTVNEQFF
D: -; V: TRBV7-9; size: -; J: TRBJ1-1; DNA: TGTGCCAGCAGCACCGGGGACTCGAACACTGAAGCTTTCTTT; CDR3: CASSTGDSNTEAFF
D: -; V: TRBV6-1; size: -; J: TRBJ1-6; DNA: TGTGCCAGCAGAAGGACAGATAATTCACCCCTCCACTTT; CDR3: CASRRTDNSPLHF
D: TRBD1; V: TRBV7-2; size: -; J: TRBJ2-7; DNA: TGTGCCAGCAGCTTTACCCATCGGGGACAGGGAGGGGGCTACGAGCAGTACTTC; CDR3: CASSFTHRGQGGGYEQYF
D: TRBD2; V: TRBV19; size: -; J: TRBJ2-5; DNA: TGTGCCAGTAGTACTCCACTAGCGGGGGAGACCCAGTACTTC; CDR3: CASSTPLAGETQYF
D: -; V: TRBV19; size: -; J: TRBJ2-7; DNA: TGTGCCAGTAGTTTACAGTCTATCTCCTACGAGCAGTACTTC; CDR3: CASSLQSISYEQYF
D: -; V: TRBV7-2; size: -; J: TRBJ1-2; DNA: TGTGCCAGCAGCCCTCGGTCCCCAAACTATGGCTACACCTTC; CDR3: CASSPRSPNYGYTF
D: -; V: TRBV7-9; size: -; J: TRBJ2-5; DNA: TGTGCCAGCAGCTTAGTAGAGTCTGAGACCCAGTACTTC; CDR3: CASSLVESETQYF
D: TRBD1; V: TRBV4-3; size: once; J: TRBJ1-2; DNA: TGCGCCAGCAGCCAAGATCGGGGACAGGGGGCAGGCTACACCTTC; CDR3: CASSQDRGQGAGYTF
D: -; V: TRBV11-2; size: -; J: TRBJ2-7; DNA: TGTGCCAGCAGCTTAAGCGGTAGGGGGGGTGAGCAGTACTTC; CDR3: CASSLSGRGGEQYF
D: -; V: TRBV4-3; size: -; J: TRBJ2-7; DNA: TGCGCCAGCAGCCAAGATTTAACGGCCGGAAGGAGAGAAGCATCGCAGTACTTC; CDR3: CASSQDLTAGRREASQYF